This T cell receptor beta chain was identified in a study of T-cell reconstitution after alpha-beta-depleted transplantation in children. Points from the study as a whole: A year had passed since transplant, and T-cell counts and diversity by then came mostly from newly produced T cells. Two months or so post-transplant, alpha-beta T cells reportedly derived from several hundred expanded graft clones. For some patients, TCRbeta diversity was high at day 60 because of recipient T cells and thymic progenitors that survived.

Library preparation (for TCRbeta) was performed with unique molecular identifiers. In TCRdb, the PCR reads were re-called with MiXCR into one record per CDR3 protein. The sample has 140,000 to 150,000 distinct CDR3 sequences, around 9% seen once. Trimming cost V 6 bases and J 0 bases, with 19 bases left between them. Germline values: CDR1 MDHEN, CDR2 SYDVKM. The CDR3 consists of 17 residues. This clonotype has ten or more counts. Its cognate antigen is unknown. The sample consisted of PBMCs, mostly from graft donor cells, taken 180 days after TCRalphabeta/CD19-depleted stem cell transplant. This chain links TRBV28 with TRBJ2-3; D perhaps matches TRBD1 (5 bases). The source is a female patient aged 2-9 years who had a stem cell transplant for congenital amegakaryocytic thrombocytopenia, so the T cells may come from the graft donor. CDR3 bases: TGTGCCAGCAGCGGACACGTCACGGGTTTTAGCACAGATACGCAGTATTTT. Its protein product is CASSGHVTGFSTDTQYF.